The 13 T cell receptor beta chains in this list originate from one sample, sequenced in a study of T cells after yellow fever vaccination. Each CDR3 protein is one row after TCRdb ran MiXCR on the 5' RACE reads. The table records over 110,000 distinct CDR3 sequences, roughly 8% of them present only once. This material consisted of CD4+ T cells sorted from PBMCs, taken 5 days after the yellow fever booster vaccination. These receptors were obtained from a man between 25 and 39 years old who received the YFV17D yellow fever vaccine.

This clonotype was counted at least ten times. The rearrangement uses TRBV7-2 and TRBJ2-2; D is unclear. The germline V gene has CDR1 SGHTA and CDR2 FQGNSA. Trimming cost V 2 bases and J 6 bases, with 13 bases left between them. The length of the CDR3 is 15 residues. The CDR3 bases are TGTGCCAGCAGCTTACGCCCCCAGGCCGCCGGGGAGCTGTTTTTT. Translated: CASSLRPQAAGELFF.

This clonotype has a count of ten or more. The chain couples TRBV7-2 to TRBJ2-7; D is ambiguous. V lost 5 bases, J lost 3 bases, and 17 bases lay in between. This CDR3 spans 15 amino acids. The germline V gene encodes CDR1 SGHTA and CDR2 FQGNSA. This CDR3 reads CASSNRRVFSYEQYF. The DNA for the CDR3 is TGTGCCAGCAGCAACCGACGGGTCTTCAGCTACGAGCAGTACTTC.

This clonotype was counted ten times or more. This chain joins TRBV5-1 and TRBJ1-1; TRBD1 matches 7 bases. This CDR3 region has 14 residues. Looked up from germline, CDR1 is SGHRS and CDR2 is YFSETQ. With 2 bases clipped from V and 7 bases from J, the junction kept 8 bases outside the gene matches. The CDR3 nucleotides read TGCGCCAGCAGCTTAGGGACAGAGGGGCTTGAAGCTTTCTTT. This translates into CASSLGTEGLEAFF. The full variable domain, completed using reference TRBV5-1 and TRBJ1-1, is KAGVTQTPRYLIKTRGQQVTLSCSPISGHRSVSWYQQTPGQGLQFLFEYFSETQRNKGNFPGRFSGRQFSNSRSEMNVSTLELGDSALYLCASSLGTEGLEAFFGQGTRLTVV.

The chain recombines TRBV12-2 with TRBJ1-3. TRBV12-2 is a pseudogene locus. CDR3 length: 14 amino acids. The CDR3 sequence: CASRAWVSGNTIYF. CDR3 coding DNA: TGTGCAAGTCGCGCCTGGGTATCTGGAAACACCATATATTTT.

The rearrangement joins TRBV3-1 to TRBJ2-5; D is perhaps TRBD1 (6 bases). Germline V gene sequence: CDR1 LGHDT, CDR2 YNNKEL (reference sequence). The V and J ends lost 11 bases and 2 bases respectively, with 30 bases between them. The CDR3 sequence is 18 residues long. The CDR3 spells CASSQDSGQGFFQETQYF. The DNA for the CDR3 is TGTGCCTCCAGCCAAGATTCTGGGCAGGGGTTCTTTCAAGAGACCCAGTACTTC.

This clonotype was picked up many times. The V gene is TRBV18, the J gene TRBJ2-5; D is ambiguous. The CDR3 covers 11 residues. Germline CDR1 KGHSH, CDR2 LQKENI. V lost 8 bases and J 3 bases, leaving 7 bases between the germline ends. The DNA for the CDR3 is TGTGCCAGCAGTCCCGAAGAGACCCAGTACTTC. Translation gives CASSPEETQYF.

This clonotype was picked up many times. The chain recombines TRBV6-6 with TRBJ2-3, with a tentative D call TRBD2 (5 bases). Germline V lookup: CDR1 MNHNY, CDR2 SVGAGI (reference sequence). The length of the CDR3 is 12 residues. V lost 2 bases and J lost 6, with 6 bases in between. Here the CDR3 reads CASSYEGDTQYF. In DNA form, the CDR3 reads TGTGCCAGCAGTTACGAGGGCGATACGCAGTATTTT.

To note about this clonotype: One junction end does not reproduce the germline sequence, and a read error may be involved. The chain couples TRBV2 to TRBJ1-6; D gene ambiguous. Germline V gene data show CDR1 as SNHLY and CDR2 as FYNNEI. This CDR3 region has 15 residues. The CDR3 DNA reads TGTGCCAGCAGTGAAGCCACAGCCCTGAAGAGGGCCCTCCTCTTT. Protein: CASSEATALKRALLF.

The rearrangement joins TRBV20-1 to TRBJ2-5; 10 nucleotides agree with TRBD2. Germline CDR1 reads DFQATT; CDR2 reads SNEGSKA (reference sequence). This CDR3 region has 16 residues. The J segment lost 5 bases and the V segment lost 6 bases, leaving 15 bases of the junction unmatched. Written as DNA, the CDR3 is TGCAGTGCCATTCAGACGCTAGCGGGAGAGGAGGAGACCCAGTACTTC. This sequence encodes CSAIQTLAGEEETQYF.

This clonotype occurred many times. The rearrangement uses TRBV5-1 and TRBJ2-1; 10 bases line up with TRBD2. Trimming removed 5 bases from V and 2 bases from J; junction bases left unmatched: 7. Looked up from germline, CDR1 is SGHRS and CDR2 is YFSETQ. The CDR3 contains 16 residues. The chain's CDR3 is CASRASGSRTYNEQFF. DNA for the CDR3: TGCGCCAGCAGAGCTAGCGGGAGTCGCACCTACAATGAGCAGTTCTTC.

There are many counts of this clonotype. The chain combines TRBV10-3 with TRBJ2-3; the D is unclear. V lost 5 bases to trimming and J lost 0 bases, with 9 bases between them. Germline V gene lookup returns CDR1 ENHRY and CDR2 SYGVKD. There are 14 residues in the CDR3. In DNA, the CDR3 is TGTGCCATCAGTCTGGACGGAAGCACAGATACGCAGTATTTT. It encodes CAISLDGSTDTQYF.

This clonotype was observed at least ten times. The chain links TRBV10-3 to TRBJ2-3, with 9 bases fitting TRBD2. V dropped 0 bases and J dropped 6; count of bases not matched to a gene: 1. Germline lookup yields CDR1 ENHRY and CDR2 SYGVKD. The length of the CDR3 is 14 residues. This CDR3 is CAISESLAGDTQYF. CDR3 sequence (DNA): TGTGCCATCAGTGAGTCGCTAGCGGGGGATACGCAGTATTTT.

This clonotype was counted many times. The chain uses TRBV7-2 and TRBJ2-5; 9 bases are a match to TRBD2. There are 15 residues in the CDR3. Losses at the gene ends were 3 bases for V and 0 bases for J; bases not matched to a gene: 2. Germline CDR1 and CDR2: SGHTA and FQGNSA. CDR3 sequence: CASSLASGNQETQYF. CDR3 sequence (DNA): TGTGCCAGCAGCTTGGCTAGCGGGAACCAAGAGACCCAGTACTTC.